Shown below are 16 T cell receptor beta chains from a single sample sequenced in a study of post-analysis software for immune sequencing data. Points from the study as a whole: With TRBV5-6, TRBV5-1 and TRBV20-1 included, about 5 TRBV segments were more frequent in patients than in controls.

Unique molecular identifiers tagged the TCR beta cDNA libraries. MiXCR, run by TCRdb on the PCR reads, gives a single entry per CDR3 protein. This sample has roughly 800,000 distinct CDR3 sequences, with 46% found just once. For these receptors, no antigen is known. The sequenced sample consisted of blood. Receptors were obtained from a girl aged 5-17 years with multiple sclerosis.

The genes are TRBV20-1 and TRBJ1-2; D is possibly TRBD1 (5 bases). From germline, CDR1 is DFQATT and CDR2 SNEGSKA (reference sequence). CDR3 length: 16 residues. With 5 bases removed from V and 2 bases from J, the gap between germline ends came to 21 bases. The CDR3 bases are TGCAGTGCTCCGGACTCCGGGACCACCAAAAACTATGGCTACACCTTC. Its translation: CSAPDSGTTKNYGYTF.

The chain combines TRBV6-6 with TRBJ2-6; D call uncertain. The CDR3 has 17 amino acids. V gave up 0 bases and J gave up 0 bases, with 9 bases separating them. Per the germline V gene, CDR1 is MNHNY and CDR2 is SVGAGI (reference sequence). CDR3 sequence: CASSYSATGSGANVLTF. The CDR3 DNA sequence: TGTGCCAGCAGTTACTCGGCCACTGGCTCTGGGGCCAACGTCCTGACTTTC.

This clonotype was counted between two and nine times. This chain uses TRBV9 with TRBJ2-1; 10 nucleotides agree with TRBD2. V shed 1 base and J 5 bases; nucleotides not matched to a gene: 3. Germline V gene sequence: CDR1 SGDLS, CDR2 YYNGEE. CDR3 size: 15 residues. This chain's CDR3 is CASSVTSGTNNEQFF. The CDR3 nucleotides are TGTGCCAGCAGCGTAACTAGCGGGACCAACAATGAGCAGTTCTTC.

The chain carries TRBV10-3 and TRBJ2-1; 9 nucleotides agree with TRBD2. The V gene end was trimmed by 3 bases and the J gene end by 8 bases; junction bases not matched to a gene: 8. Germline loops: CDR1 ENHRY, CDR2 SYGVKD. The CDR3 covers 15 residues. The CDR3 loop is CAISDDSGRIYEQFF. The CDR3, as DNA: TGTGCCATCAGTGATGATAGCGGGAGAATCTATGAGCAGTTCTTC.

This clonotype was found a few times. V and J are TRBV10-3 and TRBJ2-3; the D gene is possibly TRBD1 (6 bases). Trimming stripped 4 bases from V and 3 bases from J, with 14 bases between. The CDR3 runs 15 residues. CDR1 is ENHRY, CDR2 SYGVKD, per germline. CDR3 bases: TGTGCCATCAGTGTTTCACAGGGTGGAACAGATACGCAGTATTTT. Protein: CAISVSQGGTDTQYF.

This clonotype appeared a few times. The J gene is TRBJ1-2, the V gene TRBV28; 7 nucleotides match TRBD1. J gave up 3 bases and V 5 bases, and 6 bases lay outside the gene matches. Germline V gene data show CDR1 as MDHEN and CDR2 as SYDVKM. This CDR3 is built from 14 residues. CDR3 sequence reads: CASSPGQNYYGYTF. The CDR3 region has the DNA TGTGCCAGCAGTCCGGGACAGAACTACTATGGCTACACCTTC.

The chain joins TRBV3-1 to TRBJ2-7; a weak D match, TRBD2 (5 bases). V shed 0 bases and J shed 3 bases, with 18 bases lying between them. The CDR3 length is 17 residues. In germline, CDR1 is LGHDT, CDR2 YNNKEL (reference sequence). CDR3 nucleotide sequence: TGTGCCAGCAGCCAAGAATTGGGCGGGTCCGGTTTCTACGAGCAGTACTTC. This translates into CASSQELGGSGFYEQYF.

This chain connects TRBV4-1 to TRBJ1-2; D is undetermined. Germline values: CDR1 MGHRA, CDR2 YSYEKL. The CDR3 covers 17 residues. V shed 0 bases and J shed 5 bases, with 19 bases lying between them. DNA for the CDR3: TGCGCCAGCAGCCAAGATTCGGGCAGCAAAGTTTTATATGGCTACACCTTC. Its protein product is CASSQDSGSKVLYGYTF.

Only a few counts were recorded for this clonotype. The V gene is TRBV28, the J gene TRBJ2-7; a weak D match, TRBD1 (6 bases). The germline V gene has CDR1 MDHEN and CDR2 SYDVKM. The length of the CDR3 is 14 residues. The germline V and J ends were trimmed by 6 bases and 2 bases, with 14 bases remaining between them. The CDR3 region is CASSWAGATYEQYF. DNA of the CDR3: TGTGCCAGCAGCTGGGCAGGGGCCACCTACGAGCAGTACTTC.

The chain recombines TRBV11-1 with TRBJ1-1; D is unresolved. Trimming took off 7 bases at V and 4 bases at J, with 13 bases between the two ends. This CDR3 contains 13 residues. Germline CDR1 reads SGHAT; CDR2 reads FQDESV (reference sequence). The CDR3 region is CASNWGGGTEAFF. In DNA form, the CDR3 reads TGTGCCAGCAACTGGGGTGGTGGCACTGAAGCTTTCTTT.

This chain links TRBV7-9 with TRBJ2-7; D unresolved. With 3 bases removed from V and 5 bases from J, the gap between germline ends came to 14 bases. CDR3 size: 14 residues. Germline lookup yields CDR1 SEHNR and CDR2 FQNEAQ (reference sequence). The CDR3 region is CASSFEWAQNEQYF. The CDR3 nucleotides are TGTGCCAGCAGCTTCGAATGGGCACAAAACGAGCAGTACTTC.

The chain has TRBV20-1 and TRBJ2-4; 12 nucleotides match TRBD1. The CDR3 totals 14 residues. The trim removed 2 bases at V and 8 bases at J, leaving 4 bases unmatched. In germline, CDR1 is DFQATT, CDR2 SNEGSKA (reference sequence). CDR3 DNA sequence: TGCAGTGCTAGATTGGGACAGGGGGCGGACATTCAGTACTTC. Encoded protein: CSARLGQGADIQYF.

The chain combines TRBV20-1 with TRBJ2-1, with 11 nucleotides matching TRBD2. The J segment lost 10 bases and the V segment lost 6 bases, leaving 11 bases of the junction unmatched. Germline V gene sequence: CDR1 DFQATT, CDR2 SNEGSKA (reference sequence). The CDR3 runs to 14 residues. CDR3 residues: CSAETSGTRKEQFF. The CDR3 nucleotides read TGCAGTGCGGAGACTAGCGGGACTAGGAAAGAGCAGTTCTTC.

This clonotype was picked up a small number of times. V and J are TRBV29-1 and TRBJ2-1; 7 bases map to TRBD2. Germline lookup yields CDR1 SQVTM and CDR2 ANQGSEA. The CDR3 totals 15 residues. The V and J ends lost 5 bases and 4 bases, in that order; junction bases with no gene match: 11. The CDR3, as DNA: TGCAGCGTTTCCTCCCTAATGCGGGAGTACAATGAGCAGTTCTTC. Protein product: CSVSSLMREYNEQFF.

This sequence joins TRBV27 and TRBJ2-7; TRBD1 is a possible D gene (5 bases). CDR3 length: 14 residues. Germline CDR1 and CDR2: MNHEY and SMNVEV (reference sequence). V was clipped by 5 bases and J by 2 bases, with 13 bases between them. This CDR3 reads CASSPLGATYEQYF. DNA for the CDR3: TGTGCCAGCAGTCCCCTAGGGGCCACCTACGAGCAGTACTTC.

This clonotype occurred a few times. This rearrangement joins TRBV6-5 to TRBJ2-3, with D maybe TRBD2 (6 bases). Trimming took 5 bases from V and 0 from J, leaving 12 bases between them. Germline V gives CDR1 MNHEY, CDR2 SVGAGI. CDR3 size: 15 residues. CDR3 sequence: CASSRDFSSTDTQYF. DNA for the CDR3: TGTGCCAGCAGTCGGGACTTCTCTAGCACAGATACGCAGTATTTT.